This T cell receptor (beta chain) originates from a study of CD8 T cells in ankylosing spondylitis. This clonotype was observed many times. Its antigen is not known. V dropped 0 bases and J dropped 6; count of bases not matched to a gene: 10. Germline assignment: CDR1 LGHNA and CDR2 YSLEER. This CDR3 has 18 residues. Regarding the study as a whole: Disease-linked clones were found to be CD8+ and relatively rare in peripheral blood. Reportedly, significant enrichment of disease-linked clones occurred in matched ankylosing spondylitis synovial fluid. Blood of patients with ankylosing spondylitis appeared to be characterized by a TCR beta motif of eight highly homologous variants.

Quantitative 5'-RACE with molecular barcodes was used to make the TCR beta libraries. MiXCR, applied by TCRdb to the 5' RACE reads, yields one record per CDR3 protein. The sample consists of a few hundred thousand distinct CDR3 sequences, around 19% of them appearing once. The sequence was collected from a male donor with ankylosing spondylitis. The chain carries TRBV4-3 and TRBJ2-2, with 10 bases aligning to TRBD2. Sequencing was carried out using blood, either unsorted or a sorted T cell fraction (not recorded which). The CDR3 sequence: CASSQDYLAGVLSGELFF. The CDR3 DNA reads TGCGCCAGCAGCCAAGATTACCTAGCGGGAGTCCTTTCCGGGGAGCTGTTTTTT.